This T cell receptor (beta chain) was identified during a study of metastatic and nonmetastatic thyroid tumors. Study overall: The comparison covered peripheral blood and tumor or nodule tissue in malignant and benign thyroid patients. Findings and caveats of the study: It was reported that TCR beta diversity was significantly higher in malignant thyroid tumors than benign nodules, in blood and tumor.

In the original workflow: Variation in CDR3 across clinicopathological groups served as the basis for constructing a distant-metastasis classifier in papillary thyroid cancer. TCRdb re-called clones via MiXCR from the PCR reads. It is TCRdb's table, rather than the study itself, that gives the V and J calls and clone size. This repertoire shows 60,000 to 75,000 clones, under 5% found once; its top ten account for more than 20%. All patients were treatment-naive before thyroid surgery. On this clone itself: The antigen is not known.

Germline V gene sequence: CDR1 MNHNS, CDR2 SASEGT. The CDR3 has 16 residues. V lost 6 bases and J lost 4, with 16 bases in between. This sequence was found in a female donor with papillary thyroid cancer or a benign thyroid nodule (not recorded which). Some clones in this sample may be carry-over from other donors' samples. The material sequenced was blood. The chain combines TRBV6-1 with TRBJ2-6; D not certain. CDR3 bases: TGTGCCAGCAGCGAGGACGCAGGAACCGGGGCCAACGTCCTGACTTTC. Amino acids: CASSEDAGTGANVLTF.